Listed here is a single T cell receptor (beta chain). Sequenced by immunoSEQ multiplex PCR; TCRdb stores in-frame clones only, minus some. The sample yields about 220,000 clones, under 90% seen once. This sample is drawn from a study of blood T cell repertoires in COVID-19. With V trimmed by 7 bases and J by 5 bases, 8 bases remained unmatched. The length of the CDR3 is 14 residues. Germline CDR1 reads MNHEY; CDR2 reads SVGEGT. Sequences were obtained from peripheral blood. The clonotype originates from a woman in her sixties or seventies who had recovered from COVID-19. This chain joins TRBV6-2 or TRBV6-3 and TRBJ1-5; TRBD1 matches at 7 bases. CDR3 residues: CASTPTGKDQPQHF. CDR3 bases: TGTGCCAGCACCCCGACAGGGAAGGATCAGCCCCAGCATTTT.